The table lists the clone carrying this T cell receptor (beta chain) with a few counts. Its matching antigen is unknown. The source of the sample is a study of post-analysis software for immune sequencing data. For the study at large: Clinical courses comprised relapsing-remitting, secondary progressive and progressive-relapsing multiple sclerosis.

Included in the TCR beta cDNA libraries were unique molecular identifiers. In TCRdb, the PCR reads were re-called with MiXCR into one record per CDR3 protein. The sample includes 450,000 or so distinct CDR3 sequences, roughly 46% of them seen just once. Findings and caveats of the study: In patients, TRBV5-6, TRBV5-1 and TRBV20-1 belonged to roughly five TRBV segments found more frequently than in controls.

CDR3 length: 12 amino acids. Germline CDR1 and CDR2: SEHNR and FQNEAQ (reference sequence). The chain has TRBV7-9 and TRBJ2-5; no clear D gene. Judging by the DNA end, TRBJ2-7 fits better; the J call may be wrong. The clonotype was recovered from a girl between 10 and 17 years old with multiple sclerosis. Material for sequencing was blood. CDR3 in DNA: TGTGCCAGCAGCCAAAGTAGGGTCGAGCAGTACTTC. The encoded protein is CASSQSRVEQYF.